Listed below are T cell receptor beta chains from one sample, sequenced in a study of PD-L1 blockade in urothelial cancer. Using immunoSEQ multiplex PCR, the repertoire was profiled, and TCRdb retains in-frame clones only, with some absent. The table shows 83,000 or so clones, with around four fifths occurring only once. This material consisted of PBMCs, taken around atezolizumab (anti-PD-L1) treatment. Receptor source: a man between 65 and 80 years old with urothelial cancer. The CDR3 runs from the conserved cysteine through the conserved F or W. Fields, in order: V gene, clone size, J gene, D gene, CDR3 protein, CDR3 DNA. A D gene is named only where the DNA matches it firmly. Clone size is given for some rows only: seen once, a few or many times, or a class if the clone is expanded.

V: TRBV29-1; size: once; J: TRBJ1-1; D: TRBD1; CDR3: CSVGTRQGITEAFF; DNA: TGCAGCGTCGGGACTCGACAGGGAATCACTGAAGCTTTCTTT
V: TRBV5-4; size: -; J: TRBJ2-1; D: TRBD2; CDR3: CASSRGAGGPISSYNEQFF; DNA: TGTGCCAGCAGCCGCGGAGCGGGGGGCCCCATTAGCTCCTACAATGAGCAGTTCTTC
V: TRBV6-5; size: -; J: TRBJ2-5; D: -; CDR3: CASQGDLETQYF; DNA: TGTGCCAGCCAAGGGGATCTAGAGACCCAGTACTTC
V: TRBV7-9; size: -; J: TRBJ2-7; D: -; CDR3: CASSFLDSYEQYF; DNA: TGTGCCAGCAGCTTCTTGGACAGTTACGAGCAGTACTTC
V: TRBV9; size: few; J: TRBJ1-2; D: TRBD1; CDR3: CASSEGQGQMGYGYTF; DNA: TGTGCCAGCAGCGAGGGACAGGGGCAGATGGGCTATGGCTACACCTTC
V: TRBV6-5; size: -; J: TRBJ1-1; D: -; CDR3: CASSQVMNTEAFF; DNA: TGTGCCAGCAGTCAGGTTATGAACACTGAAGCTTTCTTT
V: TRBV28; size: -; J: TRBJ1-2; D: -; CDR3: CASSLQGPYGYTF; DNA: TGTGCCAGCAGCCTACAGGGACCCTATGGCTACACCTTC
V: TRBV5-1; size: -; J: TRBJ2-2; D: TRBD1; CDR3: CASSLQGASSGELFF; DNA: TGCGCCAGCAGTTTGCAGGGGGCGAGTAGCGGGGAGCTGTTTTTT
V: TRBV10-3; size: -; J: TRBJ1-2; D: TRBD1; CDR3: CAISLTGGNYGYTF; DNA: TGTGCCATCAGTTTGACAGGGGGCAACTATGGCTACACCTTC
V: TRBV27; size: -; J: TRBJ1-1; D: -; CDR3: CASSPWSERNTEAFF; DNA: TGTGCCAGCAGTCCCTGGTCGGAGCGGAACACTGAAGCTTTCTTT
V: TRBV6-5; size: -; J: TRBJ2-3; D: TRBD2; CDR3: CASSYSPSGRVDTQYF; DNA: TGTGCCAGCAGTTATAGCCCTAGCGGGAGGGTAGATACGCAGTATTTT
V: TRBV2; size: -; J: TRBJ2-5; D: TRBD2; CDR3: CASSSTSGPVQETQYF; DNA: TGTGCCAGCAGCTCTACTAGCGGGCCGGTTCAAGAGACCCAGTACTTC
V: TRBV10-3; size: -; J: TRBJ1-3; D: -; CDR3: CAISEPNRSGNTIYF; DNA: TGTGCCATCAGTGAGCCGAATAGGAGTGGAAACACCATATATTTT
V: TRBV4-3; size: -; J: TRBJ1-2; D: -; CDR3: CASSQDRGEVDYGYTF; DNA: TGCGCCAGCAGCCAAGACCGGGGGGAGGTGGACTATGGCTACACCTTC
V: TRBV10-3; size: -; J: TRBJ2-1; D: -; CDR3: CAISAAGLSEQFF; DNA: TGTGCCATCAGTGCAGCAGGTTTGAGCGAGCAGTTCTTC
V: TRBV10-3; size: -; J: TRBJ1-3; D: -; CDR3: CAIRYSSGNTIYF; DNA: TGTGCCATCAGATACAGTTCTGGAAACACCATATATTTT
V: TRBV10-3; size: -; J: TRBJ1-4; D: TRBD1; CDR3: CAISDYGTAATNEKLFF; DNA: TGTGCCATCAGTGATTACGGGACAGCAGCAACTAATGAAAAACTGTTTTTT
V: TRBV27; size: -; J: TRBJ1-1; D: -; CDR3: CASSELRTGGAFF; DNA: TGTGCCAGCAGTGAGCTTCGAACGGGGGGAGCTTTCTTT
V: TRBV15; size: -; J: TRBJ2-3; D: TRBD2; CDR3: CATSRGGGAGGTDTQYF; DNA: TGTGCCACCAGCAGAGGAGGGGGAGCGGGAGGGACAGATACGCAGTATTTT
V: TRBV30; size: -; J: TRBJ1-1; D: -; CDR3: CAWSPGTEAFF; DNA: TGTGCCTGGAGTCCGGGCACTGAAGCTTTCTTT
V: TRBV14; size: -; J: TRBJ1-1; D: TRBD1; CDR3: CASSQVGTAPWGEAFF; DNA: TGTGCCAGCAGCCAAGTTGGGACAGCCCCCTGGGGTGAAGCTTTCTTT
V: TRBV19; size: -; J: TRBJ2-1; D: -; CDR3: CASIGGGSYNEQFF; DNA: TGTGCCAGTATCGGGGGTGGCTCCTACAATGAGCAGTTCTTC
V: TRBV2; size: -; J: TRBJ2-3; D: -; CDR3: CASSENRDTQYF; DNA: TGTGCCAGCAGTGAAAACAGGGATACGCAGTATTTT
V: TRBV9; size: -; J: TRBJ2-1; D: TRBD2; CDR3: CASSVAGGSYNEQFF; DNA: TGTGCCAGCAGCGTAGCGGGAGGGTCTTACAATGAGCAGTTCTTC
V: TRBV11-2; size: -; J: TRBJ2-1; D: -; CDR3: CASSSNGGPFYEQFF; DNA: TGTGCCAGCTCGTCGAACGGAGGCCCTTTTTATGAGCAGTTCTTC
V: TRBV5-6; size: -; J: TRBJ2-3; D: TRBD1; CDR3: CASSSGQGARDTQYF; DNA: TGTGCCAGCAGCTCGGGACAGGGGGCGAGAGATACGCAGTATTTT
V: TRBV6-5; size: -; J: TRBJ2-3; D: TRBD2; CDR3: CASRQSGGGTDTQYF; DNA: TGTGCCAGCCGCCAGTCGGGGGGGGGCACAGATACGCAGTATTTT
V: TRBV5-5; size: once; J: TRBJ2-1; D: -; CDR3: CASSLGSRVLNEQFF; DNA: TGTGCCAGCAGCTTGGGGTCCAGGGTACTCAATGAGCAGTTCTTC